The 15 T cell receptor beta chains in this list originate from one sample, sequenced in a study of T cells in Graves' hyperthyroidism and ophthalmopathy. Researchers took RNA transcripts and amplified the TCR beta CDR3 regions from them. TCR CDR3 underwent first-round RT-PCR with the HTBI primer set. TCRdb re-called the multiplex PCR reads with MiXCR, one entry per CDR3 protein. The sample has around 610,000 distinct CDR3 sequences; approximately 14% are singletons. The specimen was blood. The receptors were sampled from a woman in her thirties or forties with Graves' ophthalmopathy.

There are many counts of this clonotype. V gene TRBV6-1 combines with J gene TRBJ2-7; possible D gene TRBD1, 6 bases. The CDR3 is 15 amino acids. The ends were cut back, 7 bases at V and 2 bases at J, with 18 bases in the middle. Germline assignment: CDR1 MNHNS and CDR2 SASEGT. The CDR3 is CASNGQTYGPYEQYF. CDR3 bases: TGTGCCAGCAACGGACAGACATATGGACCCTACGAGCAGTACTTC.

This clonotype was seen at least ten times. The chain has TRBV6-2 or TRBV6-3 and TRBJ2-7; D is unresolved. With 6 bases removed from V and 6 bases from J, the gap between germline ends came to 15 bases. CDR3 length: 13 residues. Per germline, CDR1 MNHEY and CDR2 SVGEGT. CDR3 nucleotides: TGTGCCAGCAGCCCCCCCACAAGGGTCGAGCAGTACTTC. It yields the protein CASSPPTRVEQYF.

This clonotype was seen many times. The genes are TRBV6-2 or TRBV6-3 and TRBJ1-1; 11 nucleotides line up with TRBD1. Germline assignment: CDR1 MNHEY and CDR2 SVGEGT. The junction had 16 bases not matched to a gene; V was cut back by 4 bases and J by 6 bases. The CDR3 has 18 residues. CDR3 DNA sequence: TGTGCCAGCAGTTTTGGACAGGGGGCTTTCATCGAGGCGGCTGAAGCTTTCTTT. Translation gives CASSFGQGAFIEAAEAFF.

This clonotype was recorded at least ten times. The V and J genes are TRBV5-1 and TRBJ1-3; D gene ambiguous. The CDR3 extends over 15 amino acids. The germline V gene has CDR1 SGHRS and CDR2 YFSETQ. Deletions cut 4 bases from V and 0 bases from J, with 11 bases between. In DNA form, the CDR3 reads TGCGCCAGCAGCACGACACTAAACTCTGGAAACACCATATATTTT. It yields the protein CASSTTLNSGNTIYF. The full variable domain, with the rest looked up from reference TRBV5-1 and TRBJ1-3, is KAGVTQTPRYLIKTRGQQVTLSCSPISGHRSVSWYQQTPGQGLQFLFEYFSETQRNKGNFPGRFSGRQFSNSRSEMNVSTLELGDSALYLCASSTTLNSGNTIYFGEGSWLTVV.

This clonotype was seen a few times. The genes are TRBV12-3 or TRBV12-4 and TRBJ2-5; maybe TRBD2 (6 bases). The germline V and J ends were trimmed by 3 bases and 4 bases, with 15 bases remaining between them. This CDR3 spans 15 amino acids. The CDR3 bases are TGTGCCAGCAGTTTTCGGCGGCGGGGAGGAGAGACCCAGTACTTC. Its translation: CASSFRRRGGETQYF.

This clonotype was found many times. This chain connects TRBV29-1 to TRBJ1-2; D might be TRBD1 (5 bases). Trimming stripped 6 bases from V and 5 bases from J, with 7 bases between. The CDR3 sequence is 10 residues long. The germline gives CDR1 SQVTM, CDR2 ANQGSEA. Here the CDR3 DNA reads TGCAGCGTACCAGGGTATGGCTACACCTTC. Translation: CSVPGYGYTF.

The V gene is TRBV27, the J gene TRBJ2-5; no reliable D call. From germline, CDR1 is MNHEY and CDR2 SMNVEV (reference sequence). The CDR3 loop spans 13 amino acids. Trimming shortened V by 3 bases and J by 4 bases, and 9 bases separated the two germline ends. The CDR3 sequence is CASSFDAGETQYF. In DNA, the CDR3 is TGTGCCAGCAGTTTTGACGCAGGAGAGACCCAGTACTTC.

This clonotype was counted ten times or more. The chain recombines TRBV29-1 with TRBJ2-7; D might be TRBD2 (5 bases). V was cut by 2 bases and J by 0 bases, with 8 bases left in between. CDR3 length: 13 amino acids. The germline gives CDR1 SQVTM, CDR2 ANQGSEA. CDR3 region: CSVELAHSYEQYF. The CDR3 bases are TGCAGCGTTGAACTAGCTCACTCCTACGAGCAGTACTTC.

This clonotype has ten or more counts. The rearrangement uses TRBV30 and TRBJ2-4; either TRBD1 or TRBD2 may supply D (7 bases each). The CDR3 is 14 residues long. CDR1 and CDR2 (germline): GTSNPN, SVGIG (reference sequence). Trimming took 1 base from V and 9 from J, leaving 16 bases between them. The CDR3 here is CAWSGEGARSIQYF. In DNA form, the CDR3 reads TGTGCCTGGAGTGGGGAGGGGGCGCGGAGCATTCAGTACTTC.

This clonotype occurred many times. The chain recombines TRBV7-9 with TRBJ2-7; 7 positions match TRBD2. V was pared by 1 base and J by 3 bases, with 9 bases of the junction left unmatched. CDR1 and CDR2 (germline): SEHNR, FQNEAQ (reference sequence). This CDR3 has 16 amino acids. The CDR3 nucleotides read TGTGCCAGCAGCTTAGGAGCTAGCGGCTATCTCTACGAGCAGTACTTC. This encodes CASSLGASGYLYEQYF.

This clonotype was found once. The rearrangement links TRBV20-1 to TRBJ2-7; 7 nucleotides line up with TRBD2. The junction had 6 bases not matched to a gene; V was cut back by 8 bases and J by 5 bases. The CDR3 is 11 amino acids. CDR1 is DFQATT and CDR2 is SNEGSKA in the germline V gene (reference sequence). CDR3 residues: CSQGGPNEQYF. The DNA of the CDR3 is TGCAGTCAGGGAGGGCCCAACGAGCAGTACTTC.

The chain carries TRBV6-5 and TRBJ2-7, with 8 positions matching TRBD1. V lost 2 bases, J lost 6 bases, and 6 bases stayed unmatched. The CDR3 runs 14 residues. CDR1 is MNHEY and CDR2 is SVGAGI in the germline V gene. The CDR3 DNA is TGTGCCAGCAGTTACACCAACGACAGGGGCGAGCAGTACTTC. It encodes CASSYTNDRGEQYF.

This clonotype was recorded at least ten times. This chain links TRBV20-1 with TRBJ2-7, with 7 bases identical to TRBD1. Germline lookup yields CDR1 DFQATT and CDR2 SNEGSKA (reference sequence). The length of the CDR3 is 14 residues. V lost 2 bases, J lost 0 bases, and 4 bases stayed unmatched. The CDR3 region has the DNA TGCAGTGCTAGACCCCGGACAGGCTCCTACGAGCAGTACTTC. Its translation is CSARPRTGSYEQYF.

This clonotype was detected many times. This sequence joins TRBV20-1 and TRBJ2-2; 10 bases align to TRBD2. There are 15 residues in the CDR3. From germline, CDR1 is DFQATT and CDR2 SNEGSKA (reference sequence). Losses at the gene ends were 4 bases for V and 5 bases for J; bases not matched to a gene: 7. The CDR3 here is CSAMVAGGWTGELFF. The CDR3, as DNA: TGCAGTGCTATGGTAGCGGGAGGATGGACCGGGGAGCTGTTTTTT.

This clonotype was detected many times. CDR3 loop: CASSLTRTINSPLHF. DNA for the CDR3: TGTGCCAGCTCCCTTACCCGGACGATTAATTCACCCCTCCACTTT. This chain uses TRBV12-3 or TRBV12-4 with TRBJ1-6; D remains unclear. V was cut by 8 bases and J by 6 bases, with 17 bases left in between. CDR3 length equals 15 residues.